This is a list of T cell receptor beta chains from one sample in a study of cytomegalovirus exposure and HLA in healthy donors. Assay: immunoSEQ multiplex PCR; the TCRdb copy retains only in-frame clones and omits some. The listing contains about 77,000 clones. Specimen: PBMCs. Receptors originate from a man aged 50 or older in good health and CMV-seropositive. Both conserved end residues are part of each CDR3. The order of the fields is D gene, J gene, V gene, CDR3 protein, CDR3 DNA. D genes are given only for firm matches.

D: -
J: TRBJ2-2
V: TRBV19
CDR3: CASSIRGNWELFF
DNA: TGTGCCAGTAGTATTAGGGGAAACTGGGAGCTGTTTTTT

D: -
J: TRBJ2-5
V: TRBV5-4
CDR3: CASSLRSEQETQYF
DNA: TGTGCCAGCAGCTTGCGGTCCGAGCAAGAGACCCAGTACTTC

D: TRBD1
J: TRBJ1-1
V: TRBV7-9
CDR3: CASSLKGGAGMNTEAFF
DNA: TGTGCCAGCAGCTTAAAAGGGGGCGCGGGAATGAACACTGAAGCTTTCTTT

D: -
J: TRBJ1-1
V: TRBV11-2
CDR3: CASSFLESGTEAFF
DNA: TGTGCCAGCAGCTTTTTGGAGTCGGGGACTGAAGCTTTCTTT

D: -
J: TRBJ1-5
V: TRBV5-6
CDR3: CASSLGQSPQPQHF
DNA: TGTGCCAGCAGCTTGGGGCAGTCCCCTCAGCCCCAGCATTTT

D: -
J: TRBJ1-1
V: TRBV30
CDR3: CAWSAGGTEAFF
DNA: TGTGCCTGGAGTGCAGGTGGCACTGAAGCTTTCTTT

D: TRBD1
J: TRBJ1-1
V: TRBV7-2
CDR3: CASSSPDRGTEAFF
DNA: TGTGCCAGCAGCTCTCCTGACAGGGGCACTGAAGCTTTCTTT

D: -
J: TRBJ1-1
V: TRBV30
CDR3: CAWSPGGEAEAFF
DNA: TGTGCCTGGAGCCCCGGGGGTGAGGCTGAAGCTTTCTTT

D: TRBD1
J: TRBJ1-5
V: TRBV27
CDR3: CASRGQGVSNQPQHF
DNA: TGTGCCAGCAGAGGACAGGGGGTAAGCAATCAGCCCCAGCATTTT

D: TRBD2
J: TRBJ2-2
V: TRBV29-1
CDR3: CSVDREGNTGELFF
DNA: TGCAGCGTTGACAGGGAGGGGAACACCGGGGAGCTGTTTTTT

D: -
J: TRBJ1-1
V: TRBV4-1
CDR3: CASSRVAAGEGNTEAFF
DNA: TGCGCCAGCAGCCGAGTCGCGGCAGGGGAGGGAAACACTGAAGCTTTCTTT

D: -
J: TRBJ2-5
V: TRBV7-9
CDR3: CASSFLEVGYF
DNA: TGTGCCAGCAGCTTTTTAGAAGTCGGTTACTTC

D: TRBD1
J: TRBJ2-5
V: TRBV5-1
CDR3: CASRPGQGQETQYF
DNA: TGCGCCAGCAGACCCGGACAGGGGCAAGAGACCCAGTACTTC

D: -
J: TRBJ2-3
V: TRBV7-8
CDR3: CASIPGDRTDTQYF
DNA: TGTGCCAGCATCCCAGGGGACCGAACAGATACGCAGTATTTT